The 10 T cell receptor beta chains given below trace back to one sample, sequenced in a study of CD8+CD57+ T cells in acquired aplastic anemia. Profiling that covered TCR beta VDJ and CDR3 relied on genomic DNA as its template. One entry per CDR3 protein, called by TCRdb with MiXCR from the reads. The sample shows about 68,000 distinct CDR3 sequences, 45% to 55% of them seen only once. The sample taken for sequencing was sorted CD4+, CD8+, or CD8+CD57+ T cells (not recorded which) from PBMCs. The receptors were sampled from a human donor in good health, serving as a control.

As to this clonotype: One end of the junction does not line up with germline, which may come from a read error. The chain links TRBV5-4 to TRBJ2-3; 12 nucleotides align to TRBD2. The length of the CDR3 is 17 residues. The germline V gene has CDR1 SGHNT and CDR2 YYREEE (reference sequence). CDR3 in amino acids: CAGSLIGTSGPTDTQYF. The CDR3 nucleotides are TGTGCCGGCAGCTTGATTGGGACTAGCGGGCCTACAGATACGCAGTATTTT.

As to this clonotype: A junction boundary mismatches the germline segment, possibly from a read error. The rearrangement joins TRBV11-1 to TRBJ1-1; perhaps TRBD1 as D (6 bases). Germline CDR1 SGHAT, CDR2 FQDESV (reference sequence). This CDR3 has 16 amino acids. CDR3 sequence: CAISVGGLVVETEALF. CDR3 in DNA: TGTGCCATCAGCGTAGGGGGGCTGGTTGTGGAGACTGAAGCTCTCTTT.

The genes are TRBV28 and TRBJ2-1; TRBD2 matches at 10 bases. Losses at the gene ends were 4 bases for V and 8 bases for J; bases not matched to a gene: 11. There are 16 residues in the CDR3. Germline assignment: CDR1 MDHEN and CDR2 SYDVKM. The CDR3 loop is CASSSTSGKVGHEQFF. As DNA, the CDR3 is TGTGCCAGCAGTTCAACTAGCGGGAAAGTCGGGCATGAGCAGTTCTTC.

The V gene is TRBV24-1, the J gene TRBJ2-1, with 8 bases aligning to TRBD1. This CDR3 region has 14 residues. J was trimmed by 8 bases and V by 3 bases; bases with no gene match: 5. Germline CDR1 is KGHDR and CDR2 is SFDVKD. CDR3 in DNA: TGTGCCACCAGTGATGACCAGGGGGCCGATGAGCAGTTCTTC. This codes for CATSDDQGADEQFF.

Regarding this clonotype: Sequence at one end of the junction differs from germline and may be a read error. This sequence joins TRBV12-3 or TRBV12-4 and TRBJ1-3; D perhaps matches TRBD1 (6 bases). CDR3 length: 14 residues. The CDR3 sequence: CASREQGAGNTMYF. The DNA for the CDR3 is TGTGCCAGCAGGGAACAGGGCGCCGGAAACACCATGTATTTT.

CDR3 coding DNA: TGTGCCAGCAGTGGGACGGACAGGGGGGGTTCACCCCTCCACTTT. Residues: CASSGTDRGGSPLHF. This chain joins TRBV2 and TRBJ1-6; 10 bases agree with TRBD1. CDR1 is SNHLY, CDR2 FYNNEI, per germline. This CDR3 is 15 amino acids long. J gave up 9 bases and V 4 bases, and 6 bases lay outside the gene matches.

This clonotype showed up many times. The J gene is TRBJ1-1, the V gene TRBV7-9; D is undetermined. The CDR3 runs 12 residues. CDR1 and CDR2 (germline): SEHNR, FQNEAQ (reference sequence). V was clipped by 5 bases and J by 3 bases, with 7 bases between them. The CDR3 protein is CASSIGDTEAFF. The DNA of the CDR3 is TGTGCCAGCAGCATCGGGGACACTGAAGCTTTCTTT.

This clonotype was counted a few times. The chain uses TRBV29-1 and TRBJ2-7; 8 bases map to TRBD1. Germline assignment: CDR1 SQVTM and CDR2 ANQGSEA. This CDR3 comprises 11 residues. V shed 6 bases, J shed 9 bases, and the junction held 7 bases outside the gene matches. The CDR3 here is CSVTTGGSQYF. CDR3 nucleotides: TGCAGCGTAACAACAGGGGGTTCGCAGTACTTC.

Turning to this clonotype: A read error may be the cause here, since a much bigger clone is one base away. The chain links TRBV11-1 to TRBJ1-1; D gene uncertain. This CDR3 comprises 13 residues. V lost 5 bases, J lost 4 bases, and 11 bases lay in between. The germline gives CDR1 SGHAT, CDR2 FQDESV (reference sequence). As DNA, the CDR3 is TGTGCCAGCAGCCGACTCGAGGTCACTGAAGCTTTCTTT. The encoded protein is CASSRLEVTEAFF.

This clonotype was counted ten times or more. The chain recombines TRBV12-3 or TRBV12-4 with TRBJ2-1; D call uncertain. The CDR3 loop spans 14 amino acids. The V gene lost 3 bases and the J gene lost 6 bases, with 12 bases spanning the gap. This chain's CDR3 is CASSFGPAVNEQFF. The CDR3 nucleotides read TGTGCCAGCAGTTTCGGCCCGGCGGTCAATGAGCAGTTCTTC.